Listed below are T cell receptor beta chains from one sample, sequenced in a study of blood T cell repertoires in COVID-19. Using immunoSEQ multiplex PCR, the repertoire was profiled, and TCRdb retains in-frame clones only, with some absent. The data contain more than 70,000 clones, about 88% of them singletons. Specimen: peripheral blood. These receptors all come from a man aged 60 to 69 with acute or convalescent COVID-19. The CDR3 runs from the conserved cysteine through the conserved F or W. D genes are given only for firm matches. Not all rows give a size; the values are once, few, many and, for expanded clones, a class.

-,TRBV19,-,15,TRBJ1-3,TGTGCCAGCCAACCCACAGGGAACGCTGGAAACACCATATATTTT,CASQPTGNAGNTIYF
-,TRBV29-1,-,12,TRBJ1-2,TGCAGCGCCGAGGGTAGCGGGGATGGCTACACCTTC,CSAEGSGDGYTF
-,TRBV6-5,TRBD1,13,TRBJ2-7,TGTGCCAGCAGGGGACAGGGGTTCAACGAGCAGTACTTC,CASRGQGFNEQYF
-,TRBV27,-,13,TRBJ2-5,TGTGCCAGCAGTTTATCGTCCGGGGAGACCCAGTACTTC,CASSLSSGETQYF
few,TRBV10-2,-,16,TRBJ2-1,TGCGCCAGCAGTGATCGGGCGGGGCGAACCTACAATGAGCAGTTCTTC,CASSDRAGRTYNEQFF
-,TRBV30,TRBD1,14,TRBJ1-2,TGTGCCTGGAGTTGGACAGGGAGGAACTATGGCTACACCTTC,CAWSWTGRNYGYTF
once,TRBV6-5,TRBD1,15,TRBJ2-7,TGTGCCAGCAGTTCATCCAGACAGGGCTGGCACGAGCAGTACTTC,CASSSSRQGWHEQYF
-,TRBV9,-,15,TRBJ1-1,TGTGCCAGCAGCCCCCGGGGGGGAAAGAACACTGAAGCTTTCTTT,CASSPRGGKNTEAFF
-,TRBV4-2,TRBD2,15,TRBJ2-7,TGTGCCAGCAGCCCCCAGAGGACTAGCGGGAGCGAGCAGTACTTC,CASSPQRTSGSEQYF
-,TRBV11-2,-,13,TRBJ2-5,TGTGCCAGCAGCGAGACAGTAAGAGAGACCCAGTACTTC,CASSETVRETQYF